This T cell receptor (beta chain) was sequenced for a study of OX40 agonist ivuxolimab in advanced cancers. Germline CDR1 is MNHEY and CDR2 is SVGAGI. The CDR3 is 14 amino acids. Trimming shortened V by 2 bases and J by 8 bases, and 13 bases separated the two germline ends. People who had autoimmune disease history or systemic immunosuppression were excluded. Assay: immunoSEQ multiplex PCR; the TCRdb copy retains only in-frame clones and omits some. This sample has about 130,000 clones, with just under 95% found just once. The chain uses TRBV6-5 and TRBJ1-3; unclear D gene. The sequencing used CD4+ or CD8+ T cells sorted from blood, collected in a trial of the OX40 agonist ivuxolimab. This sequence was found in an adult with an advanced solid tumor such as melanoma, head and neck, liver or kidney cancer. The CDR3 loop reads CASSYGPVWDTIYF. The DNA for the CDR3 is TGTGCCAGCAGTTACGGTCCAGTTTGGGACACCATATATTTT.